A single sample gave rise to the 30 T cell receptor beta chains below, sequenced in a study of monozygotic twins with cystic fibrosis. Some clones are missing from TCRdb's copy, which holds only in-frame ones; the method was immunoSEQ multiplex PCR. The sample lists 34,000 or so clones, 92% occurring once. Sequenced input: blood. The origin of the receptors is a girl aged 2-15 years with cystic fibrosis.

This chain connects TRBV1 to TRBJ2-7; the D call of TRBD2 is as the table states it, not checked on the DNA. TRBV1 is a pseudogene. The CDR3 runs to 16 residues. The CDR3 protein is CTSSQGWLADSYEQYF. CDR3 in DNA: TGCACCAGCAGCCAAGGATGGCTAGCGGACTCCTACGAGCAGTACTTC.

This clone was observed a handful of times. The chain is built from TRBV28 and TRBJ1-5, with 7 bases lining up with TRBD1. The ends lost 4 bases at V and 3 bases at J; junction bases unmatched: 3. The CDR3 is 14 residues long. The V gene's germline CDR1 is MDHEN and CDR2 SYDVKM. CDR3 protein: CASSSGGLNQPQHF. For the CDR3, the DNA is TGTGCCAGCAGTTCAGGGGGGCTCAATCAGCCCCAGCATTTT. Supplemented by reference TRBV28 and TRBJ1-5, the full variable domain reads DVKVTQSSRYLVKRTGEKVFLECVQDMDHENMFWYRQDPGLGLRLIYFSYDVKMKEKGDIPEGYSVSREKKERFSLILESASTNQTSMYLCASSSGGLNQPQHFGDGTRLSIL.

J is TRBJ1-1 and V is TRBV4-3; D not certain. Deletions cut 0 bases from V and 7 bases from J, with 15 bases between. This CDR3 is built from 15 residues. The germline CDR1 and CDR2 sequences are LGHNA and YSLEER. DNA of the CDR3: TGCGCCAGCAGCCAAGATCGTCACGCGGGGAATGAAGCTTTCTTT. Translated: CASSQDRHAGNEAFF.

This sequence joins TRBV7-9 and TRBJ2-3; possibly TRBD2 for D (5 bases). The germline V and J ends were trimmed by 1 base and 4 bases, with 9 bases remaining between them. CDR3 length equals 14 residues. Germline loops: CDR1 SEHNR, CDR2 FQNEAQ (reference sequence). CDR3 protein: CASSLEASPDTQYF. DNA of the CDR3: TGTGCCAGCAGCTTAGAAGCTAGCCCAGATACGCAGTATTTT.

The chain combines TRBV30 with TRBJ1-2; TRBD1 aligns across 9 bases. V shed 2 bases and J 6 bases; nucleotides not matched to a gene: 7. Germline CDR1 GTSNPN, CDR2 SVGIG (reference sequence). The CDR3 is made up of 14 amino acids. The CDR3 DNA is TGTGCCTGGAGTTGGGACAGGGTCGGGAATGGCTACACCTTC. Amino acid sequence: CAWSWDRVGNGYTF.

The chain carries TRBV5-1 and TRBJ1-2; the D gene is possibly TRBD1 (5 bases). Germline CDR1 reads SGHRS; CDR2 reads YFSETQ. The CDR3 is made up of 11 amino acids. V lost 0 bases to trimming and J lost 11 bases, with 8 bases between them. This CDR3 is CASSLAGGYTF. CDR3 sequence (DNA): TGCGCCAGCAGCTTGGCCGGGGGTTACACCTTC.

The rearrangement links TRBV7-9 to TRBJ2-3; 9 bases fit TRBD2. Germline V gene sequence: CDR1 SEHNR, CDR2 FQNEAQ (reference sequence). The CDR3 covers 14 residues. V lost 5 bases and J lost 2; bases outside the gene matches: 2. CDR3 protein: CASSPSGITDTQYF. The CDR3 nucleotides are TGTGCCAGCAGCCCTAGCGGGATCACAGATACGCAGTATTTT.

The chain combines TRBV27 with TRBJ2-3; D is perhaps TRBD2 (7 bases). The CDR3 runs to 15 residues. Germline loops: CDR1 MNHEY, CDR2 SMNVEV (reference sequence). Trimming pared 0 bases from V and 5 bases from J, leaving 12 bases between. The CDR3 sequence: CASSLSTGGLDTQYF. The CDR3 region has the DNA TGTGCCAGCAGTTTATCGACGGGGGGCCTAGATACGCAGTATTTT.

The chain employs TRBV7-9 and TRBJ1-4; D call uncertain. Germline-derived CDR1 and CDR2 are SEHNR and FQNEAQ (reference sequence). Trimming left V 1 base short and J 8 bases short, with 5 bases between. There are 12 residues in the CDR3. CDR3 loop: CASSLGGEKLFF. The CDR3 region has the DNA TGTGCCAGCAGCTTAGGCGGCGAAAAACTGTTTTTT.

About this clone itself: Relative to the germline gene, one junction end is altered; a read error may explain this. The chain couples TRBV11-2 to TRBJ2-1; perhaps TRBD2 as D (6 bases). The V gene's germline CDR1 is SGHAT and CDR2 FQNNGV. This CDR3 has 13 residues. CDR3 nucleotides: TGTGCCAGCAGCACCTCCCTGGGGGGAGTAGGAATCTTC. Translating it yields CASSTSLGGVGIF.

V is TRBV6-6 and J is TRBJ2-7; D not resolved. The V gene's germline CDR1 is MNHNY and CDR2 SVGAGI (reference sequence). The germline V and J ends were trimmed by 0 bases and 3 bases, with 9 bases remaining between them. This CDR3 region has 14 residues. The CDR3 loop is CASSYSAGNYEQYF. The DNA of the CDR3 is TGTGCCAGCAGTTACTCTGCAGGAAACTACGAGCAGTACTTC.

The chain joins TRBV9 to TRBJ1-4, with 7 bases that match TRBD1. The CDR3 is 15 residues long. Germline CDR1 SGDLS, CDR2 YYNGEE. V lost 4 bases and J lost 8; bases outside the gene matches: 11. The CDR3 loop is CASSQEGQTGEKLFF. The CDR3 DNA reads TGTGCCAGCAGCCAGGAGGGACAGACTGGGGAAAAACTGTTTTTT.

CDR3 coding DNA: TGTGCCAGCAGCTTAGCGGTGAGGGGCCCCACTGAAGCTTTCTTT. Its protein is CASSLAVRGPTEAFF. The chain has TRBV7-2 and TRBJ1-1; D might be TRBD1 (5 bases). The V gene's germline CDR1 is SGHTA and CDR2 FQGNSA. Trimming shortened V by 0 bases and J by 4 bases, and 12 bases separated the two germline ends. The CDR3 is 15 amino acids.

This chain links TRBV9 with TRBJ2-2, with D maybe TRBD2 (6 bases). V shed 0 bases and J shed 3 bases, with 12 bases lying between them. The CDR3 consists of 16 residues. Germline V CDR1 and CDR2: SGDLS, YYNGEE. CDR3 in amino acids: CASSVDRTTYTGELFF. The CDR3 DNA reads as TGTGCCAGCAGCGTAGACCGGACTACATACACCGGGGAGCTGTTTTTT.

This clone has a single count. CDR3 loop: CASSDGAARLFF. The CDR3 coding sequence is TGTGCCAGCAGTGATGGGGCAGCTCGTCTGTTTTTT. The chain joins TRBV2 to TRBJ1-4, with D possibly being TRBD1 (5 bases). Germline assignment: CDR1 SNHLY and CDR2 FYNNEI. This CDR3 region has 12 residues. V lost 3 bases and J lost 14, with 13 bases in between. The full variable domain, in which reference TRBV2 and TRBJ1-4 provide the parts outside the CDR3, is EPEVTQTPSHQVTQMGQEVILRCVPISNHLYFYWYRQILGQKVEFLVSFYNNEISEKSEIFDDQFSVERPDGSNFTLKIRSTKLEDSAMYFCASSDGAARLFFGSGTQLSVL.

The CDR3: CASTPRANRPNEQFF. The CDR3 nucleotides read TGTGCCAGCACCCCCCGTGCCAACCGTCCTAATGAGCAGTTCTTC. This chain links TRBV11-1 with TRBJ2-1; no reliable D call. Germline V gene lookup returns CDR1 SGHAT and CDR2 FQDESV (reference sequence). V was trimmed by 7 bases and J by 7 bases, leaving 20 bases between them. The CDR3 is made up of 15 amino acids. The full variable domain, its missing parts supplied by reference TRBV11-1 and TRBJ2-1, is EAEVAQSPRYKITEKSQAVAFWCDPISGHATLYWYRQILGQGPELLVQFQDESVVDDSQLPKDRFSAERLKGVDSTLKIQPAELGDSAMYLCASTPRANRPNEQFFGPGTRLTVL.

The rearrangement links TRBV6-1 to TRBJ1-1, with D possibly TRBD1 on 6 matching bases. The CDR3 consists of 14 residues. V was pared by 3 bases and J by 0 bases, with 8 bases between. Germline CDR1 and CDR2: MNHNS and SASEGT. The CDR3: CASSDRGMNTEAFF. CDR3 DNA sequence: TGTGCCAGCAGTGACAGGGGAATGAACACTGAAGCTTTCTTT.

The chain has TRBV11-2 and TRBJ2-2; D possibly matches TRBD1 or TRBD2 (5 bases each). CDR3 length: 15 residues. V lost 6 bases and J lost 1, with 12 bases in between. Germline V gene data show CDR1 as SGHAT and CDR2 as FQNNGV. The CDR3 bases are TGTGCCAGCAGGCCGCCGGGACGGAACACCGGGGAGCTGTTTTTT. The encoded protein is CASRPPGRNTGELFF.

A single count supports this clone. The chain recombines TRBV7-2 with TRBJ1-3; possible D gene TRBD1, 5 bases. The CDR3 has 11 residues. Per the germline V gene, CDR1 is SGHTA and CDR2 is FQGNSA. Between the trimmed V and J ends, which lost 5 bases and 8 bases, there was a span of 7 bases. The CDR3 DNA reads TGTGCCAGCAGCCGGGGGTACACCATATATTTT. Protein product: CASSRGYTIYF.

J is TRBJ1-3 and V is TRBV7-6; the D gene is possibly TRBD1 (6 bases). The CDR3 is made up of 15 amino acids. V dropped 5 bases and J dropped 1 base, with 12 bases sitting between them. Germline assignment: CDR1 SGHVS and CDR2 FNYEAQ. CDR3 bases: TGTGCCAGCAGCCCTCGTACAGGGTCTGGAAACACCATATATTTT. This translates into CASSPRTGSGNTIYF.

The chain links TRBV19 to TRBJ1-3; D uncertain. Between the trimmed V and J ends, which lost 8 bases and 2 bases, there was a span of 16 bases. Germline CDR1 is LNHDA and CDR2 is SQIVND (reference sequence). The CDR3 spans 15 residues. In DNA form, the CDR3 reads TGTGCCAGTCTCGATTGGGGTCGAGCTGGAAACACCATATATTTT. This translates into CASLDWGRAGNTIYF.

This chain uses TRBV5-4 with TRBJ2-2, with TRBD2 matching 8 bases. The CDR3 is 16 amino acids. The germline CDR1 and CDR2 sequences are SGHNT and YYREEE (reference sequence). J lost 1 base, V lost 4 bases, and 6 bases had no gene match. CDR3 protein: CASSVSSGRNTGELFF. DNA of the CDR3: TGTGCCAGCAGCGTCTCTAGCGGGCGGAACACCGGGGAGCTGTTTTTT.

V and J are TRBV11-3 and TRBJ2-3; 7 bases map to TRBD2. The V and J ends lost 2 bases and 5 bases, in that order; junction bases with no gene match: 4. The CDR3 has 14 amino acids. Germline V CDR1 and CDR2: SGHNT, YENEEA. This chain's CDR3 is CASSLQAGIDTQYF. CDR3 sequence (DNA): TGTGCCAGCAGCTTACAAGCGGGGATAGATACGCAGTATTTT.

This chain joins TRBV5-1 and TRBJ1-4; 8 bases align to TRBD1. The V gene end was trimmed by 4 bases and the J gene end by 7 bases; junction bases not matched to a gene: 12. The CDR3 runs to 16 residues. CDR1 SGHRS and CDR2 YFSETQ come from the germline V gene. The CDR3 sequence: CASSHDFGQGTEKLFF. The CDR3 nucleotides are TGCGCCAGCAGCCACGATTTTGGACAGGGTACTGAAAAACTGTTTTTT.

This clone was recorded once. The chain employs TRBV4-3 and TRBJ2-2; the D is unclear. The V gene lost 0 bases and the J gene lost 5 bases, with 13 bases spanning the gap. The CDR3 loop spans 16 amino acids. Germline CDR1 is LGHNA and CDR2 is YSLEER. The DNA of the CDR3 is TGCGCCAGCAGCCAAGATGAGAGACCGCTTACCGGGGAGCTGTTTTTT. Translating gives CASSQDERPLTGELFF.

This rearrangement joins TRBV28 to TRBJ2-7; 10 bases are a match to TRBD2. Germline values: CDR1 MDHEN, CDR2 SYDVKM. This CDR3 contains 14 residues. With 5 bases clipped from V and 6 bases from J, the junction kept 7 bases outside the gene matches. The CDR3 region has the DNA TGTGCCAGCAGTCTCCTAGCGGGAGCCGGCGAGCAGTACTTC. Its protein product is CASSLLAGAGEQYF.

The J gene is TRBJ2-7, the V gene TRBV5-6; unclear D gene. The CDR3 runs 12 residues. V lost 4 bases, J lost 3 bases, and 8 bases lay in between. The germline gives CDR1 SGHDT, CDR2 YYEEEE. In nucleotides, the CDR3 is TGTGCCAGCAGCCGGAGTCACTACGAGCAGTACTTC. Translation: CASSRSHYEQYF.

This clone was seen once. The gene calls are TRBV2 and TRBJ2-3; D remains ambiguous. Germline values: CDR1 SNHLY, CDR2 FYNNEI. The CDR3 covers 13 residues. V gave up 8 bases and J gave up 0 bases, with 9 bases separating them. For the CDR3, the DNA is TGTGCCAGCGAGGCGGCTAGCACAGATACGCAGTATTTT. This gives the protein CASEAASTDTQYF.

The chain joins TRBV4-1 to TRBJ1-1; D remains ambiguous. Trimming cost V 4 bases and J 0 bases, with 9 bases left between them. This CDR3 contains 14 residues. Germline CDR1 reads MGHRA; CDR2 reads YSYEKL. The CDR3 DNA reads as TGCGCCAGCAGCCCCAGACACTTGAACACTGAAGCTTTCTTT. Its translation: CASSPRHLNTEAFF.

The V gene is TRBV6-5, the J gene TRBJ2-1; tentative D call: TRBD1 (6 bases). The germline gives CDR1 MNHEY, CDR2 SVGAGI. The V gene lost 2 bases and the J gene lost 6 bases, with 14 bases spanning the gap. This CDR3 region has 15 residues. DNA of the CDR3: TGTGCCAGCAGTTACAACAGGGTGTACCTCAATGAGCAGTTCTTC. Translating gives CASSYNRVYLNEQFF.